This TCR beta chain was identified during a study of shared clonotypes between healthy human individuals. This CDR3 is built from 13 residues. Trimming left V 0 bases short and J 1 base short, with 5 bases between. Germline CDR1 is SGHNT and CDR2 is YYREEE (reference sequence). Repertoires were generated with immunoSEQ multiplex PCR, while TCRdb's copy carries only in-frame clones and drops some. The data show roughly 570,000 clones, roughly 98% seen once. Cells designated naive CD8 were CD45RO-negative and were positively selected for CCR7, with terminally differentiated effector memory CD45RA+ cells excluded.

The source material was naive CD8+ T cells sorted from blood. The TCR sequence derives from a man aged 30 to 45 in good health. The genes are TRBV5-4 and TRBJ2-7, with D unresolved. Written as DNA, the CDR3 is TGTGCCAGCAGCTTGGGGGTTTCCTACGAGCAGTACTTC. Protein product: CASSLGVSYEQYF.